This T cell receptor beta chain was obtained from a study of CD8+ T cells in alopecia areata. Sequencing templates came from extracted RNA that was reverse transcribed into cDNA. The table came from immunoSEQ multiplex PCR; TCRdb's copy has only in-frame clones and leaves some out. The sample carries about 200,000 clones, more than 50% recorded once. Germline CDR1 SGHRS, CDR2 YFSETQ. CDR3 length: 15 amino acids. The germline V and J ends were trimmed by 0 bases and 4 bases, with 13 bases remaining between them. Sequenced sample: CD8+ T cells sorted from blood. This sequence originates from a human donor in good health. This chain joins TRBV5-1 and TRBJ2-5; a possible D gene is TRBD2 (5 bases). The CDR3 nucleotides read TGCGCCAGCAGCTTGGTTGGAGGTGCCGTAGAGACCCAGTACTTC. Encoded protein: CASSLVGGAVETQYF.